These 29 T cell receptor beta chains share one sample of origin, sequenced in a study of response to subunit inactivated influenza vaccine. TCRdb independently ran MiXCR on the RT-PCR reads; one entry per CDR3 protein. The table lists around 790,000 distinct CDR3 sequences, around 20% of them singletons. The source material was PBMCs from blood, sampled more than 4 days after vaccination. The source of these receptors is a man aged 50-60 years who received an inactivated influenza vaccine.

Concerning this clonotype itself: A read error may produce the germline difference seen at one junction end. J is TRBJ2-7 and V is TRBV28; 12 bases line up with TRBD2. The CDR3 sequence is 16 residues long. The germline CDR1 and CDR2 sequences are MDHEN and SYDVKM. The CDR3 reads CASRTGTSGYSYEQYF. CDR3 bases: TGTGCTAGCAGAACCGGGACTAGCGGGTACTCCTACGAGCAGTACTTC.

This rearrangement joins TRBV20-1 to TRBJ1-1; TRBD1 might be the D (5 bases). V dropped 1 base and J dropped 1 base, with 16 bases sitting between them. This CDR3 region has 16 residues. The V gene's germline CDR1 is DFQATT and CDR2 SNEGSKA (reference sequence). The CDR3 DNA follows: TGCAGTGCTAGAGGGAGTAAGGGGATTCGGAACACTGAAGCTTTCTTT. Protein sequence: CSARGSKGIRNTEAFF.

The chain recombines TRBV20-1 with TRBJ2-6, with a possible D match to TRBD2 (6 bases). Trimming removed 2 bases at V and 2 bases at J, with 7 bases between. Per the germline V gene, CDR1 is DFQATT and CDR2 is SNEGSKA (reference sequence). The CDR3 is made up of 14 amino acids. DNA for the CDR3: TGCAGTGCTAGACCGGGGGCTGGGGCCAACGTCCTGACTTTC. Residues: CSARPGAGANVLTF.

The gene calls are TRBV25-1 and TRBJ1-2, with D possibly TRBD1 on 5 matching bases. There are 12 residues in the CDR3. Between the trimmed V and J ends, which lost 6 bases and 2 bases, there was a span of 7 bases. Germline V CDR1 and CDR2: MGHDK, SYGVNS. CDR3 sequence reads: CASRTANYGYTF. The DNA of the CDR3 is TGTGCCAGCAGGACAGCGAACTATGGCTACACCTTC.

This rearrangement joins TRBV24-1 to TRBJ2-1; possibly TRBD1 for D (6 bases). The CDR3 sequence is 16 residues long. Germline CDR1 KGHDR, CDR2 SFDVKD. V was cut by 4 bases and J by 8 bases, with 20 bases left in between. Here the CDR3 DNA reads TGTGCCACCAGTGAAACAGGGCGAACCCCTACCTATGAGCAGTTCTTC. This encodes CATSETGRTPTYEQFF.

This clonotype appeared a few times. The chain joins TRBV4-1 to TRBJ2-5; 11 bases align to TRBD2. The CDR3 is 19 residues long. Trimming at V came to 1 base and at J to 0 bases, leaving 10 bases not matched to a gene. Germline V CDR1 and CDR2: MGHRA, YSYEKL. The CDR3 DNA reads TGCGCCAGCAGCCAAGCGGTAGCGGGGGGGCTTTCGTACCAAGAGACCCAGTACTTC. This sequence encodes CASSQAVAGGLSYQETQYF.

This clonotype was recorded a few times. V gene TRBV10-3 combines with J gene TRBJ2-7, with D possibly matching TRBD1 (5 bases). Germline CDR1 and CDR2: ENHRY and SYGVKD. The V end was cut by 3 bases, the J end by 4 bases, with 10 bases between. The CDR3 extends over 13 amino acids. This CDR3 is CAISDSQGYEQYF. CDR3 nucleotide sequence: TGTGCCATCAGTGATTCTCAGGGATACGAGCAGTACTTC.

This clonotype occurred many times. The genes are TRBV29-1 and TRBJ2-7, with 11 bases matching TRBD1. Looked up from germline, CDR1 is SQVTM and CDR2 is ANQGSEA. The CDR3 covers 13 residues. The V segment lost 6 bases and the J segment 3 bases; nucleotides outside the gene matches: 4. Here the CDR3 reads CSVGQGAGYEQYF. The CDR3 DNA follows: TGCAGCGTAGGACAGGGGGCTGGCTACGAGCAGTACTTC.

The chain is built from TRBV29-1 and TRBJ1-2; TRBD1 aligns across 9 bases. Losses at the gene ends were 3 bases for V and 5 bases for J; bases not matched to a gene: 4. The CDR3 spans 13 residues. CDR1 is SQVTM, CDR2 ANQGSEA, per germline. The CDR3 region is CSVDAGTGYGYTF. The CDR3 DNA reads as TGCAGCGTTGACGCCGGGACAGGGTATGGCTACACCTTC.

This clonotype was picked up many times. This rearrangement joins TRBV5-6 to TRBJ2-5; TRBD2 matches at 11 bases. This CDR3 contains 18 residues. The V gene end was trimmed by 2 bases and the J gene end by 1 base; junction bases not matched to a gene: 10. Germline V gene data show CDR1 as SGHDT and CDR2 as YYEEEE. The CDR3 nucleotides read TGTGCCAGCAGCTTCTTCGGACCGGGACTAGCGGTCCAAGAGACCCAGTACTTC. This sequence encodes CASSFFGPGLAVQETQYF. Variable domain in full (rest from reference TRBV5-6 and TRBJ2-5): DAGVTQSPTHLIKTRGQQVTLRCSPKSGHDTVSWYQQALGQGPQFIFQYYEEEERQRGNFPDRFSGHQFPNYSSELNVNALLLGDSALYLCASSFFGPGLAVQETQYFGPGTRLLVL.

The chain joins TRBV18 to TRBJ2-3; D gene ambiguous. The V gene lost 5 bases and the J gene lost 0 bases, with 3 bases spanning the gap. The CDR3 totals 12 residues. Looked up from germline, CDR1 is KGHSH and CDR2 is LQKENI. As DNA, the CDR3 is TGTGCCAGCTCAGACAGCACAGATACGCAGTATTTT. It yields the protein CASSDSTDTQYF.

In this sample, this clonotype turned up a few times. The V gene is TRBV7-9, the J gene TRBJ2-3; 7 positions agree with TRBD1. The ends lost 4 bases at V and 2 bases at J; junction bases unmatched: 6. CDR3 length equals 15 residues. Germline V gene data show CDR1 as SEHNR and CDR2 as FQNEAQ (reference sequence). The CDR3 protein is CASSSPGTDTDTQYF. As DNA, the CDR3 is TGTGCCAGCAGCTCACCTGGGACAGACACAGATACGCAGTATTTT.

This clonotype turned up a few times. The chain carries TRBV12-3 or TRBV12-4 and TRBJ2-7; D unclear. Between the trimmed V and J ends, which lost 5 bases and 2 bases, there was a span of 19 bases. CDR3 length: 16 amino acids. CDR3 protein: CASSRNRAALTYEQYF. The CDR3 DNA sequence: TGTGCCAGCAGTCGGAACCGGGCGGCTCTAACCTACGAGCAGTACTTC.

This clonotype was recorded a few times. V gene TRBV20-1 combines with J gene TRBJ1-5; 7 bases are a match to TRBD1. In germline, CDR1 is DFQATT, CDR2 SNEGSKA (reference sequence). Trimming removed 2 bases from V and 4 bases from J; junction bases left unmatched: 5. The CDR3 runs 14 residues. Written as DNA, the CDR3 is TGCAGTGCTAGAAGGGGACAGCCGAATCAGCCCCAGCATTTT. Translating gives CSARRGQPNQPQHF.

In its sample, this clonotype was seen a few times. J is TRBJ1-1 and V is TRBV12-3 or TRBV12-4; no clear D. This CDR3 spans 13 amino acids. V lost 5 bases and J 3 bases, leaving 10 bases between the germline ends. The CDR3 spells CASSPFEHTEAFF. The CDR3 bases are TGTGCCAGCAGTCCCTTTGAGCACACTGAAGCTTTCTTT.

This sequence joins TRBV29-1 and TRBJ2-5; D perhaps matches TRBD2 (6 bases). The V and J ends lost 7 bases and 5 bases respectively, with 14 bases between them. CDR3 length equals 12 residues. The germline V gene has CDR1 SQVTM and CDR2 ANQGSEA. The CDR3 loop reads CSELQAGETQYF. The CDR3 DNA sequence: TGCAGCGAACTCCAGGCGGGGGAGACCCAGTACTTC.

The CDR3 DNA reads as TGTGCCAGCAGCTTAGACGGGACGGTACGCTACGAGCAGTACTTC. It specifies CASSLDGTVRYEQYF. This chain connects TRBV7-9 to TRBJ2-7, with D perhaps given as TRBD1 or TRBD2 (5 bases each). The V end lost 1 base, the J end lost 3 bases, and 13 bases lay between the germline ends. The length of the CDR3 is 15 residues. Germline V gives CDR1 SEHNR, CDR2 FQNEAQ (reference sequence).

This clonotype was counted many times. V gene TRBV14 combines with J gene TRBJ2-1; perhaps TRBD2 as D (6 bases). Germline CDR1 is SGHDN and CDR2 is FVKESK. V lost 4 bases and J lost 4, with 11 bases in between. There are 14 residues in the CDR3. The CDR3 region is CASSPGTSYNEQFF. Written as DNA, the CDR3 is TGTGCCAGCAGCCCGGGGACTTCTTACAATGAGCAGTTCTTC.

This clonotype was recorded a few times. The rearrangement joins TRBV12-3 or TRBV12-4 to TRBJ2-5; tentatively, D is TRBD1 or TRBD2 (5 bases each). The CDR3 has 13 residues. Trimming took off 0 bases at V and 6 bases at J, with 8 bases between the two ends. In DNA, the CDR3 is TGTGCCAGCAGTTTAGCGGGGGAAAAGACCCAGTACTTC. It encodes CASSLAGEKTQYF.

This clonotype was seen a handful of times. This chain links TRBV12-3 or TRBV12-4 with TRBJ1-2; D gene ambiguous. This CDR3 contains 12 residues. The V gene lost 4 bases and the J gene lost 2 bases, with 5 bases spanning the gap. CDR3 region: CASSSTNYGYTF. The CDR3 region has the DNA TGTGCCAGCAGTTCTACCAACTATGGCTACACCTTC.

V usage is TRBV4-1 and J usage is TRBJ2-3, with 9 nucleotides matching TRBD2. The J segment lost 4 bases and the V segment lost 3 bases, leaving 11 bases of the junction unmatched. The CDR3 covers 17 residues. From germline, CDR1 is MGHRA and CDR2 YSYEKL. In DNA, the CDR3 is TGCGCCAGCAGCCATTTTCGTAGCGGGGGAGCTTCAGATACGCAGTATTTT. Its protein product is CASSHFRSGGASDTQYF.

The chain joins TRBV7-3 to TRBJ2-5; 8 nucleotides agree with TRBD1. V shed 2 bases, J shed 5 bases, and the junction held 7 bases outside the gene matches. From germline, CDR1 is SGHTA and CDR2 FQGTGA. This CDR3 is built from 15 residues. Here the CDR3 DNA reads TGTGCCAGCAGCTTACTCGGACCAGGGGGCGAGACCCAGTACTTC. Translation gives CASSLLGPGGETQYF.

The rearrangement joins TRBV4-1 to TRBJ2-7; 8 bases agree with TRBD1. The CDR3 runs to 16 residues. Germline values: CDR1 MGHRA, CDR2 YSYEKL. Trimming at V came to 0 bases and at J to 3 bases, leaving 7 bases not matched to a gene. This CDR3 is CASSQERTGGIYEQYF. CDR3 coding DNA: TGCGCCAGCAGCCAAGAACGTACAGGGGGTATCTACGAGCAGTACTTC.

The rearrangement uses TRBV11-2 and TRBJ1-2; D is undetermined. V gave up 1 base and J gave up 8 bases, with 11 bases separating them. The CDR3 length is 13 residues. Per the germline V gene, CDR1 is SGHAT and CDR2 is FQNNGV. The CDR3 spells CASSLAFKTGYTF. The CDR3 nucleotides are TGTGCCAGCAGCTTAGCTTTCAAGACCGGCTACACCTTC.

The gene calls are TRBV4-3 and TRBJ2-7; TRBD1 aligns across 7 bases. V was clipped by 1 base and J by 2 bases; unmatched bases: 5. This CDR3 has 15 residues. Germline V CDR1 and CDR2: LGHNA, YSLEER. The chain's CDR3 is CASSQAVQGAYEQYF. CDR3 bases: TGCGCCAGCAGCCAAGCTGTGCAGGGGGCCTACGAGCAGTACTTC.

V is TRBV20-1 and J is TRBJ2-5, with 10 positions matching TRBD2. CDR1 and CDR2 (germline): DFQATT, SNEGSKA (reference sequence). This CDR3 is built from 16 residues. V gave up 5 bases and J gave up 0 bases; unmatched junction bases: 9. The CDR3 region has the DNA TGCAGTGCTCACCTTCTAGCGGGAGAGTACCAAGAGACCCAGTACTTC. It codes for CSAHLLAGEYQETQYF.

This clonotype was seen a few times. The rearrangement uses TRBV20-1 and TRBJ1-2; 7 nucleotides match TRBD1. CDR3 length: 15 residues. V gave up 4 bases and J gave up 0 bases; unmatched junction bases: 8. Looked up from germline, CDR1 is DFQATT and CDR2 is SNEGSKA (reference sequence). For the CDR3, the DNA is TGCAGTGCTATCCCTACAGGACAGGCTAACTATGGCTACACCTTC. This sequence encodes CSAIPTGQANYGYTF.

This clonotype was observed a handful of times. The chain employs TRBV4-3 and TRBJ1-1; D is undetermined. CDR3 size: 13 residues. Germline V gene lookup returns CDR1 LGHNA and CDR2 YSLEER. V lost 4 bases to trimming and J lost 2 bases, with 8 bases between them. Here the CDR3 DNA reads TGCGCCAGCAGCCGAATGGGAAACACTGAAGCTTTCTTT. Translated, it gives CASSRMGNTEAFF.

V and J are TRBV5-1 and TRBJ2-2, with 14 bases fitting TRBD2. Germline lookup yields CDR1 SGHRS and CDR2 YFSETQ. J was trimmed by 1 base and V by 3 bases; bases with no gene match: 5. The CDR3 is made up of 18 amino acids. CDR3 sequence reads: CASSSPGTSGRNTGELFF. CDR3 bases: TGCGCCAGCAGCTCCCCCGGGACTAGCGGGAGGAACACCGGGGAGCTGTTTTTT.